The rows below give T cell receptor beta chains drawn from one sample of a study of technical replicates of blood from several donors. The protocol was immunoSEQ multiplex PCR, while the TCRdb copy is restricted to in-frame clones and leaves out a portion. The table has around 79,000 clones, 94% seen once. The source material was T cells isolated from PBMCs. The receptors originated from a human donor in good health. Both conserved end residues are part of each CDR3. The order of the fields is V gene, J gene, clone size, D gene, CDR3 DNA, CDR3 protein. A D gene is named only where the DNA matches it firmly. The listing skips clone size in some rows; elsewhere it reads once, few, many or a size class.

>TRBV19|TRBJ2-7|.|TRBD1
TGTGCCAGTAGTATTGGACAGGGGGCCTACTACGAGCAGTACTTC
CASSIGQGAYYEQYF
>TRBV6-5|TRBJ2-1|.|.
TGTGCCAGCAGTTTACAGGGATCCTACTACAATGAGCAGTTCTTC
CASSLQGSYYNEQFF
>TRBV30|TRBJ1-6|.|TRBD1
TGTGCCTGGAGGAGAGGGGGCTTCGATAATTCACCCCTCCACTTT
CAWRRGGFDNSPLHF
>TRBV4-1|TRBJ2-4|.|TRBD2
TGCGCCAGCAGCCCAGCGGGAGCGGGAAACATTCAGTACTTC
CASSPAGAGNIQYF
>TRBV5-1|TRBJ2-1|once|.
TGCGCCAGCAGCCCTGGACGAGGGAGTGATGAGCAGTTCTTC
CASSPGRGSDEQFF
>TRBV11-3|TRBJ1-3|once|.
TGTGCCAGCAATCACCAGGGATCTGGAAACACCATATATTTT
CASNHQGSGNTIYF
>TRBV4-1|TRBJ2-7|.|.
TGCGCCAGCAGCCAACGACAGATAACCTACGAGCAGTACTTC
CASSQRQITYEQYF
>TRBV7-9|TRBJ2-1|.|TRBD2
TGTGCCAGCAGCGAACGGGGACTAGCGGGGCGTAATGAGCAGTTCTTC
CASSERGLAGRNEQFF
>TRBV6-1|TRBJ2-1|once|.
TGTGCCAGCAGAGCAGGGGCTACCAGGGGGCAGTTCTTC
CASRAGATRGQFF
>TRBV7-9|TRBJ1-1|once|.
TGTGCCAGCAGCTTATTAAGGTCGGGAGAAATGAACACTGAAGCTTTCTTT
CASSLLRSGEMNTEAFF
>TRBV10-3|TRBJ2-1|.|TRBD2
TGTGCCATCAGGGATATCATGGGAGGGGATGAGCAGTTCTTC
CAIRDIMGGDEQFF
>TRBV5-1|TRBJ1-3|.|.
TGCGCCAGCAGCTTGAGCAGGGGCTTCTCTGGAAACACCATATATTTT
CASSLSRGFSGNTIYF
>TRBV21-1|TRBJ1-1|.|.
.
CASTAFGQGAIGFGGTEAFF
>TRBV30|TRBJ1-1|.|TRBD1
TGTGCCTGGAGTGTCGGACAGGGAGTGAACACTGAAGCTTTCTTT
CAWSVGQGVNTEAFF
>TRBV30|TRBJ2-5|once|.
TGTGCCTGGAGACCGGAAGAGACCCAGTACTTC
CAWRPEETQYF
>TRBV5-4|TRBJ2-7|.|TRBD2
TGTGCCAGCAGCTTGGGCACTAGCGGGAGCTACGAGCAGTACTTC
CASSLGTSGSYEQYF
>TRBV28|TRBJ2-1|.|TRBD2
TGTGCCAGCCGCCCGAACAGACTAGCGGGAGTAGATGAGCAGTTCTTC
CASRPNRLAGVDEQFF
>TRBV11-2|TRBJ2-5|.|TRBD1
TGTGCCAGCAGCCCTCCGACAGGGGGGGAGACCCAGTACTTC
CASSPPTGGETQYF
>TRBV6-6|TRBJ2-7|.|.
TGTGCCAGCACCACTGGTCAGACAGGTTCCTACGAGCAGTACTTC
CASTTGQTGSYEQYF
>TRBV29-1|TRBJ2-5|.|.
TGCAGCGTTGGTTTCTGGGGAGAAGAGACCCAGTACTTC
CSVGFWGEETQYF
>TRBV2|TRBJ2-5|once|TRBD1
TGTGCCAGCGAAAGGGACAGAGTCCAAGAGACCCAGTACTTC
CASERDRVQETQYF
>TRBV7-9|TRBJ1-5|.|TRBD1
TGTGCCAGCAGTAAAACAGGGGGTAGATATCAGCCCCAGCATTTT
CASSKTGGRYQPQHF
>TRBV25-1|TRBJ2-5|.|.
TGTGCCAGCACCTATGCGGGACAAGAGACCCAGTACTTC
CASTYAGQETQYF
>TRBV5-1|TRBJ1-2|.|TRBD1
TGCGCCAGCAGCTTCACAGGGGAGAGGGCAAGATATGGCTACACCTTC
CASSFTGERARYGYTF
>TRBV15|TRBJ2-5|.|.
TGTGCCACCAGCCCCGTGGGAGATTTCCAAGAGACCCAGTACTTC
CATSPVGDFQETQYF
>TRBV15|TRBJ2-7|.|TRBD1
TGTGCCACCAGCATCCGGACAGGGGCCTACGAGCAGTACTTC
CATSIRTGAYEQYF
>TRBV10-2|TRBJ2-7|.|TRBD1
TGCGCCAGCAGCGACAGGGTAAGCTACGAGCAGTACTTC
CASSDRVSYEQYF
>TRBV5-1|TRBJ2-1|few|TRBD2
TGCGCCAGCAGTCGCGGGGGGGCCCAATCGTACAATGAGCAGTTCTTC
CASSRGGAQSYNEQFF
>TRBV19|TRBJ1-5|.|.
TGTGCCAGTGCACGGAGCAATCAGCCCCAGCATTTT
CASARSNQPQHF
>TRBV27|TRBJ2-1|few|TRBD2
TGTGCCAGCAGTTGGGGGGGGAGGATTTACAATGAGCAGTTCTTC
CASSWGGRIYNEQFF
>TRBV11-2|TRBJ2-7|.|.
TGTGCCAGCAGCCTGCGGCTAGTCGACGAGCAGTACTTC
CASSLRLVDEQYF
>TRBV2|TRBJ2-7|.|.
TGTGCCAGCAGTGAACACTGGAGCTCCTACGAGCAGTACTTC
CASSEHWSSYEQYF
>TRBV5-1|TRBJ2-1|.|TRBD1
TGCGCCAGTCACTTTGGGACCACGACAGGGGGCCCCCACAATGAGCAGTTCTTC
CASHFGTTTGGPHNEQFF
>TRBV5-1|TRBJ1-5|once|.
TGCGCCAGCAGCTTGGGGGACATTAGCAATCAGCCCCAGCATTTT
CASSLGDISNQPQHF
>TRBV5-8|TRBJ2-3|once|TRBD2
TGTGCCAGCAGCTCAAGCTCGTCTAGCGGGAGCACAGATACGCAGTATTTT
CASSSSSSSGSTDTQYF
>TRBV30|TRBJ2-7|.|TRBD1
TGTGCCTGTAACAGGGGGTCCTTAGAGCCCGAGCAGTACTTC
CACNRGSLEPEQYF
>TRBV28|TRBJ2-3|.|TRBD1
TGTGCCAGCAGCGTCCGGACAGGAGGCACAGATACGCAGTATTTT
CASSVRTGGTDTQYF
>TRBV7-8|TRBJ2-7|.|.
TGTGCCAGCAGCTTCTCTCTGCTCGACAACGCCGGGGGCTACGAGCAGTACTTC
CASSFSLLDNAGGYEQYF
>TRBV28|TRBJ1-2|.|.
TGTGCCAGCAGTTTAACCGTCGCCGGGGGCTACACCTTC
CASSLTVAGGYTF
>TRBV6-1|TRBJ1-1|.|.
TGTGCCAGCAGGGAGACAGAACGGAACACTGAAGCTTTCTTT
CASRETERNTEAFF
>TRBV6-1|TRBJ1-1|.|.
TGTGCCAGCAGCCCGGGGAACACTGAAGCTTTCTTT
CASSPGNTEAFF
>TRBV5-4|TRBJ2-1|.|TRBD2
TGTGCCAGCAGCTTGGAGCGGGAGGGCACTGAGCAGTTCTTC
CASSLEREGTEQFF
>TRBV19|TRBJ1-2|.|.
TGTGCCAGTAGTATAGATCAGGGAGGCTACACCTTC
CASSIDQGGYTF
>TRBV5-1|TRBJ2-1|once|.
TGCGCCAGCAGCCCTACCCCGGGAGTCACCTACAATGAGCAGTTCTTC
CASSPTPGVTYNEQFF
>TRBV28|TRBJ2-3|.|.
TGTGCCAGCAGTTTTGCCCTCGGGGATACGCAGTATTTT
CASSFALGDTQYF
>TRBV6-5|TRBJ2-3|.|.
TGTGCCAGCAGTTTCCTGTCGGGTAGCACAGATACGCAGTATTTT
CASSFLSGSTDTQYF
>TRBV28|TRBJ1-1|.|.
TGTGCCAGCAGTACCCTAACGGGGTACACTGAAGCTTTCTTT
CASSTLTGYTEAFF
>TRBV19|TRBJ1-3|.|.
TGTGCCAGTAGTATAGCCGACACCATATATTTT
CASSIADTIYF